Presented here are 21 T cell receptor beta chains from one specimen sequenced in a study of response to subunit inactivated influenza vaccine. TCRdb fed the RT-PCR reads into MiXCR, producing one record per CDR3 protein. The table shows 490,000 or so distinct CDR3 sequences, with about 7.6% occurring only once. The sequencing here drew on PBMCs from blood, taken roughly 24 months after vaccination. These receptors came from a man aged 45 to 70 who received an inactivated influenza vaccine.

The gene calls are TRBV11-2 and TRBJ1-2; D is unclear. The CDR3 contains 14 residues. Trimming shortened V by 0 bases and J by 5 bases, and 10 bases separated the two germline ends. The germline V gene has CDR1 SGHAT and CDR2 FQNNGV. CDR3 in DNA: TGTGCCAGCAGCTTAGATCTCGGGGATTATGGCTACACCTTC. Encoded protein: CASSLDLGDYGYTF.

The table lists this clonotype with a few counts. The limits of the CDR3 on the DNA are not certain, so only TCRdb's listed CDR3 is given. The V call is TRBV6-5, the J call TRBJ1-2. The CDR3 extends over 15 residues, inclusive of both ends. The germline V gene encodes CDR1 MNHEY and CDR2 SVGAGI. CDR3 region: CASSTSIGEGYGYTF.

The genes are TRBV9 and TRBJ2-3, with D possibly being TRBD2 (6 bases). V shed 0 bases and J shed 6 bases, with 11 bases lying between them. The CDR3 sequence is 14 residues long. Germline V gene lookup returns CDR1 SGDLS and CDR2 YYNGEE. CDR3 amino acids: CASSVVGSADTQYF. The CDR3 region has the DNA TGTGCCAGCAGCGTAGTCGGGAGTGCGGATACGCAGTATTTT.

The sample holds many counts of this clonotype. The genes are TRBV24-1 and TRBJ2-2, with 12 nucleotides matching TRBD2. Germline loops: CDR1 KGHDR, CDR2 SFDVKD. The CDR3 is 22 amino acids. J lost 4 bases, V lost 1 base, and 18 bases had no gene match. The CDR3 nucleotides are TGTGCCACCAGTGATTTCCACCCCAGAATGACTAGCGGGGGACCGAGCACCGGGGAGCTGTTTTTT. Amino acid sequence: CATSDFHPRMTSGGPSTGELFF.

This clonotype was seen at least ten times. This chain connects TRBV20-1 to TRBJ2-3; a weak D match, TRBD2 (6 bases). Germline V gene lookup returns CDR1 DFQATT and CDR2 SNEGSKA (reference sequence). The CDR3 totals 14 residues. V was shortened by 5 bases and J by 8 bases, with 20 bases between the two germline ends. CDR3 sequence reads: CSAPASVGVATQYF. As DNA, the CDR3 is TGCAGTGCTCCGGCTAGCGTTGGGGTCGCTACGCAGTATTTT.

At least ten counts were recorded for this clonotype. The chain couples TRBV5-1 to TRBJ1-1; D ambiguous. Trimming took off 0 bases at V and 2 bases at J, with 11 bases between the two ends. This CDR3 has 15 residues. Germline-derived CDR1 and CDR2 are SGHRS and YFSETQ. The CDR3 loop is CASSLGLTPNTEAFF. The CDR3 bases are TGCGCCAGCAGCTTGGGGTTGACACCAAACACTGAAGCTTTCTTT.

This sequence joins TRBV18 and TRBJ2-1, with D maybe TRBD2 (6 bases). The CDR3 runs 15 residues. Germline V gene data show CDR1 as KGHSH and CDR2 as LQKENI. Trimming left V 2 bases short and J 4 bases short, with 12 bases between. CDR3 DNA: TGTGCCAGCTCACCAGACGGGGGAAGTTACAATGAGCAGTTCTTC. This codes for CASSPDGGSYNEQFF.

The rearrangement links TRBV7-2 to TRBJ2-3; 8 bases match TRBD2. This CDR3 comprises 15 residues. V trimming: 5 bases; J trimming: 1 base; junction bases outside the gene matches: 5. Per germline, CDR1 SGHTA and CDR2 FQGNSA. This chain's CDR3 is CASSPLTSGTDTQYF. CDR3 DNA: TGTGCCAGCAGCCCCCTGACTAGCGGCACAGATACGCAGTATTTT.

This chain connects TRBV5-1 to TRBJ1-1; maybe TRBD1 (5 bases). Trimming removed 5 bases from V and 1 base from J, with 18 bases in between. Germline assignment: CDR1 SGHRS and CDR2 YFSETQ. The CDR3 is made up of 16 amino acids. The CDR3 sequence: CASRPPAGTANTEAFF. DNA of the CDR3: TGCGCCAGCAGGCCACCTGCCGGGACGGCGAACACTGAAGCTTTCTTT. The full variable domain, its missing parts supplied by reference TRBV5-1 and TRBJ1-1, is KAGVTQTPRYLIKTRGQQVTLSCSPISGHRSVSWYQQTPGQGLQFLFEYFSETQRNKGNFPGRFSGRQFSNSRSEMNVSTLELGDSALYLCASRPPAGTANTEAFFGQGTRLTVV.

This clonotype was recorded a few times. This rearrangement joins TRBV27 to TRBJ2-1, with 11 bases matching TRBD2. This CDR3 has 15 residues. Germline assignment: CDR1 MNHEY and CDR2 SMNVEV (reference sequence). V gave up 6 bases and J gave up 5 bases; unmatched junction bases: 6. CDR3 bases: TGTGCCAGCAGAGCCGGGACTAGCGGCCACAATGAGCAGTTCTTC. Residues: CASRAGTSGHNEQFF.

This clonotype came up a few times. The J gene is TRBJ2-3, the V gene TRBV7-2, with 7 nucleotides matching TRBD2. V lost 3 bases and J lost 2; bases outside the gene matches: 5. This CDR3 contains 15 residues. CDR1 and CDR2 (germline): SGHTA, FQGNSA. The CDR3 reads CASSFSLAATDTQYF. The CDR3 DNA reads TGTGCCAGCAGCTTCAGCCTAGCGGCCACAGATACGCAGTATTTT.

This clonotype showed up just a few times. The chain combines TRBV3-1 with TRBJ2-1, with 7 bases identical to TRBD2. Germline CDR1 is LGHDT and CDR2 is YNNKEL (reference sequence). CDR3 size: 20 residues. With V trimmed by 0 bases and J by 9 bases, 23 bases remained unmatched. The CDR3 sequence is CASSQDWTTLSGPDGSEQFF. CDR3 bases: TGTGCCAGCAGCCAAGATTGGACTACCCTTAGCGGGCCGGACGGGAGTGAGCAGTTCTTC.

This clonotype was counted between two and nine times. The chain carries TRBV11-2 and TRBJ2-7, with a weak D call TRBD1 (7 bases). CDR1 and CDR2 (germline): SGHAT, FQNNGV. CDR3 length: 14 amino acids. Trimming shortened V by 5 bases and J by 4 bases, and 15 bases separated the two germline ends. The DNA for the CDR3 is TGTGCCAGCAGCATTGACAGGGAGGTTTACGAGCAGTACTTC. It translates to CASSIDREVYEQYF.

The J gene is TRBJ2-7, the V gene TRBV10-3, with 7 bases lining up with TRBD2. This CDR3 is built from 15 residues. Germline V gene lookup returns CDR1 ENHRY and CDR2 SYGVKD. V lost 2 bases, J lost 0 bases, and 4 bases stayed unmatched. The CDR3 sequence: CAISEGGGASYEQYF. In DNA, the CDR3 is TGTGCCATCAGTGAGGGGGGAGGGGCCTCCTACGAGCAGTACTTC.

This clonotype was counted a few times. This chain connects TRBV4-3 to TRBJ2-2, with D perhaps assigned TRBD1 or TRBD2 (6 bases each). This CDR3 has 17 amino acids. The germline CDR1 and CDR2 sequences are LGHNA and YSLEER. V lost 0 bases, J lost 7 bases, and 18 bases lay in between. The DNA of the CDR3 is TGCGCCAGCAGCCAAGAAGAGGATCGGGGGCAAAGCGGGGAGCTGTTTTTT. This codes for CASSQEEDRGQSGELFF.

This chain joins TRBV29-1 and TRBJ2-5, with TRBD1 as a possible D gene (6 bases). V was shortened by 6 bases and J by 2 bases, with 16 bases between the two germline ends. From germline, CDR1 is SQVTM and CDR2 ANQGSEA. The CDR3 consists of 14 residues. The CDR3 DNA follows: TGCAGCGTGGGGGCTGTTGCGCGTCAAGAGACCCAGTACTTC. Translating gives CSVGAVARQETQYF.

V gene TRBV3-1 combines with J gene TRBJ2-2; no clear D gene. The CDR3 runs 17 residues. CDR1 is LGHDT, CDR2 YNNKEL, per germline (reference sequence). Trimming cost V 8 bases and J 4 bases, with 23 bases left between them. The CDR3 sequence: CASAQILIGSSTGELFF. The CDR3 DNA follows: TGTGCCAGCGCCCAGATTCTTATTGGCTCGTCCACCGGGGAGCTGTTTTTT.

The CDR3 nucleotides are TGTGCCAGCAGCCCTTCAAGGGGACTTTACCTAGAGGAGCAGTTCTTC. Encoded protein: CASSPSRGLYLEEQFF. The chain combines TRBV5-8 with TRBJ2-1, with D possibly TRBD2 on 6 matching bases. Per the germline V gene, CDR1 is SGHTS and CDR2 is YDEGEE. V gave up 4 bases and J gave up 10 bases, with 24 bases separating them. The CDR3 consists of 16 residues. Supplemented by reference TRBV5-8 and TRBJ2-1, the full variable domain reads EAGVTQSPTHLIKTRGQQATLRCSPISGHTSVYWYQQALGLGLQFLLWYDEGEERNRGNFPPRFSGRQFPNYSSELNVNALELEDSALYLCASSPSRGLYLEEQFFGPGTRLTVL.

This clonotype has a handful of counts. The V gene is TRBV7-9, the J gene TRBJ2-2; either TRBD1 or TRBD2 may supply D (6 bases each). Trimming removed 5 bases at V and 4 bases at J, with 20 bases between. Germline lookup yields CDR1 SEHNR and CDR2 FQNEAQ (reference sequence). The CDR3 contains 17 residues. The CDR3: CASSRGSGGRTTGELFF. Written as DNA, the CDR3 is TGTGCCAGCAGCCGTGGGTCCGGGGGCCGGACCACCGGGGAGCTGTTTTTT.

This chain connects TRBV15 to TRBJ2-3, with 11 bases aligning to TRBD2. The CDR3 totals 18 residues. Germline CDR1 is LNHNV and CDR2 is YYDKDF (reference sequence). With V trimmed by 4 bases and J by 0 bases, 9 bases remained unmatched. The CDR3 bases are TGTGCCACCAGCAAGAAACTAGCGGGGGCCAAAAGCACAGATACGCAGTATTTT. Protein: CATSKKLAGAKSTDTQYF.

CDR3 nucleotide sequence: TGCAGTGCTACTGGACAGAACTATGGCTACACCTTC. Amino acid sequence: CSATGQNYGYTF. The V gene is TRBV20-1, the J gene TRBJ1-2, with D possibly TRBD1 on 6 matching bases. V lost 4 bases and J lost 2, with 8 bases in between. From germline, CDR1 is DFQATT and CDR2 SNEGSKA (reference sequence). The CDR3 loop spans 12 amino acids.